The 5 T cell receptor beta chains in this list originate from one sample, sequenced in a study of blood T cell repertoires in COVID-19. This table comes from immunoSEQ multiplex PCR, and its TCRdb copy is limited to in-frame clones, with some not included. Found here are under 95,000 clones, roughly 82% of them singletons; the top ten hold approximately 1.2%. Sequenced: peripheral blood. These receptors came from a woman of 80 years or more with acute or convalescent COVID-19.

The V and J genes are TRBV24-1 and TRBJ1-2, with D possibly matching TRBD1 (6 bases). The CDR3 covers 14 residues. Per germline, CDR1 KGHDR and CDR2 SFDVKD. V shed 4 bases and J shed 2 bases, with 10 bases lying between them. CDR3 protein: CATSDSDRNYGYTF. The CDR3 DNA reads TGTGCCACCAGTGACTCGGACAGAAACTATGGCTACACCTTC.

The chain joins TRBV5-1 to TRBJ1-3, with 9 bases matching TRBD1. The J segment lost 4 bases and the V segment lost 4 bases, leaving 9 bases of the junction unmatched. Germline loops: CDR1 SGHRS, CDR2 YFSETQ. CDR3 length equals 16 residues. The CDR3 reads CASSPSSGTGGNTIYF. CDR3 bases: TGCGCCAGCAGCCCCAGTTCGGGGACAGGGGGAAACACCATATATTTT.

J is TRBJ1-5 and V is TRBV9; unclear D gene. CDR1 is SGDLS, CDR2 YYNGEE, per germline. V was shortened by 2 bases and J by 4 bases, with 7 bases between the two germline ends. This CDR3 spans 13 amino acids. CDR3 in amino acids: CASSVAGNQPQHF. As DNA, the CDR3 is TGTGCCAGCAGCGTGGCGGGTAATCAGCCCCAGCATTTT.

The V call is TRBV11-2, the J call TRBJ2-5; 7 bases agree with TRBD1. CDR3 length equals 15 residues. Germline V CDR1 and CDR2: SGHAT, FQNNGV. J was trimmed by 4 bases and V by 7 bases; bases with no gene match: 12. CDR3 residues: CASISPRDSLETQYF. The CDR3 DNA is TGTGCCAGCATCTCGCCCCGGGACAGTTTAGAGACCCAGTACTTC.

CDR3 sequence reads: CASSLSGNKETQYF. The CDR3 region has the DNA TGTGCCAGCAGCTTGTCCGGGAACAAAGAGACCCAGTACTTC. The rearrangement joins TRBV7-2 to TRBJ2-5; tentative D call: TRBD2 (5 bases). Germline CDR1 SGHTA, CDR2 FQGNSA. This CDR3 is built from 14 residues. V lost 3 bases, J lost 3 bases, and 11 bases lay in between.